A single sample is the source of the 10 T cell receptor beta chains below, sequenced in a study of post-analysis software for immune sequencing data. Study-level findings and limits: The five TRBV segments detected at higher frequency in patients than in controls included TRBV5-6, TRBV5-1 and TRBV20-1.

The library was made from cDNA and included unique molecular identifiers. TCRdb called the PCR reads again in MiXCR, with one record for every CDR3 protein. Of some 890,000 distinct CDR3 sequences in the sample, 53% are singletons; the top ten hold 4.6%. These receptors' antigens are unknown. The sample taken for sequencing was blood. The receptors here all came from a girl aged 10 to 17 with multiple sclerosis.

CDR3 protein: CSARPLAGAKTYEQYF. The CDR3 bases are TGCAGTGCTAGACCACTAGCGGGGGCCAAAACCTACGAGCAGTACTTC. The rearrangement uses TRBV20-1 and TRBJ2-7, with TRBD2 identical over 11 bases. V was pared by 2 bases and J by 2 bases, with 8 bases of the junction left unmatched. The CDR3 is made up of 16 amino acids. Looked up from germline, CDR1 is DFQATT and CDR2 is SNEGSKA (reference sequence).

The J gene is TRBJ2-5, the V gene TRBV5-1; D may be TRBD2 (5 bases). V was shortened by 4 bases and J by 10 bases, with 20 bases between the two germline ends. CDR3 size: 14 residues. The germline CDR1 and CDR2 sequences are SGHRS and YFSETQ. The CDR3 nucleotides are TGCGCCAGCAGCCTCGGGGTAGTCAAGGGAGTCCAGTACTTC. Its protein is CASSLGVVKGVQYF.

This clonotype was picked up one time. J is TRBJ2-5 and V is TRBV7-2; 13 positions agree with TRBD2. Trimming at V came to 4 bases and at J to 5 bases, leaving 4 bases not matched to a gene. This CDR3 has 15 amino acids. Germline V gene sequence: CDR1 SGHTA, CDR2 FQGNSA. The CDR3 sequence is CASSYRTSGGETQYF. The CDR3 nucleotides read TGTGCCAGCAGCTACCGGACTAGCGGGGGTGAGACCCAGTACTTC. The complete variable domain, with remaining parts taken from reference TRBV7-2 and TRBJ2-5, reads GAGVSQSPSNKVTEKGKDVELRCDPISGHTALYWYRQSLGQGLEFLIYFQGNSAPDKSGLPSDRFSAERTGGSVSTLTIQRTQQEDSAVYLCASSYRTSGGETQYFGPGTRLLVL.

This clonotype was picked up a small number of times. The genes are TRBV7-9 and TRBJ2-7; weak D call: TRBD2 (7 bases). The V end was cut by 1 base, the J end by 3 bases, with 13 bases between. The length of the CDR3 is 15 residues. Germline V CDR1 and CDR2: SEHNR, FQNEAQ (reference sequence). CDR3 in DNA: TGTGCCAGCAGCTTAGAGGGGGGAGGGAACTACGAGCAGTACTTC. It specifies CASSLEGGGNYEQYF.

The chain joins TRBV29-1 to TRBJ2-1, with D maybe TRBD1 (5 bases). V was trimmed by 7 bases and J by 7 bases, leaving 20 bases between them. Germline V lookup: CDR1 SQVTM, CDR2 ANQGSEA. The CDR3 extends over 14 amino acids. The CDR3 sequence is CSAHEQVIWNEQFF. CDR3 DNA: TGCAGCGCTCATGAACAGGTGATTTGGAATGAGCAGTTCTTC.

The chain combines TRBV6-1 with TRBJ1-5; D possibly corresponds to TRBD1 (5 bases). V was clipped by 1 base and J by 7 bases, with 14 bases between them. The CDR3 consists of 15 residues. CDR1 and CDR2 from the germline V gene are MNHNS and SASEGT. CDR3 DNA sequence: TGTGCCAGCAGTGAAGTAAGGGGAACGGGCCAGCCCCAGCATTTT. Its protein product is CASSEVRGTGQPQHF.

The V call is TRBV20-1, the J call TRBJ2-7, with 8 bases lining up with TRBD1. Germline V gives CDR1 DFQATT, CDR2 SNEGSKA (reference sequence). V lost 3 bases to trimming and J lost 4 bases; unmatched junction nucleotides: 5. The CDR3 has 13 residues. The CDR3, as DNA: TGCAGTGCTAGTACCCAGGGGGCTTACGAGCAGTACTTC. Translation gives CSASTQGAYEQYF.

The rearrangement links TRBV7-2 to TRBJ2-7, with 12 bases fitting TRBD2. CDR1 is SGHTA, CDR2 FQGNSA, per germline. This CDR3 has 14 amino acids. With V trimmed by 5 bases and J by 6 bases, 5 bases remained unmatched. The chain's CDR3 is CASSKRTSGVEQYF. CDR3 nucleotide sequence: TGTGCCAGCAGCAAAAGGACTAGCGGGGTCGAGCAGTACTTC.

This clonotype was counted only a few times. The chain couples TRBV5-4 to TRBJ1-1; D ambiguous. Germline CDR1 reads SGHNT; CDR2 reads YYREEE (reference sequence). With 0 bases removed from V and 3 bases from J, the gap between germline ends came to 12 bases. CDR3 length equals 15 residues. For the CDR3, the DNA is TGTGCCAGCAGCTTGGCCTCGGGCAGCTACACTGAAGCTTTCTTT. Protein: CASSLASGSYTEAFF.

This clonotype was detected a few times. The chain is built from TRBV20-1 and TRBJ2-5; D not resolved. This CDR3 is built from 15 residues. Per the germline V gene, CDR1 is DFQATT and CDR2 is SNEGSKA (reference sequence). Trimming cost V 0 bases and J 1 base, with 12 bases left between them. The CDR3 bases are TGCAGTGCTAGAGACCTGCGAGAAAGCCAAGAGACCCAGTACTTC. This codes for CSARDLRESQETQYF.